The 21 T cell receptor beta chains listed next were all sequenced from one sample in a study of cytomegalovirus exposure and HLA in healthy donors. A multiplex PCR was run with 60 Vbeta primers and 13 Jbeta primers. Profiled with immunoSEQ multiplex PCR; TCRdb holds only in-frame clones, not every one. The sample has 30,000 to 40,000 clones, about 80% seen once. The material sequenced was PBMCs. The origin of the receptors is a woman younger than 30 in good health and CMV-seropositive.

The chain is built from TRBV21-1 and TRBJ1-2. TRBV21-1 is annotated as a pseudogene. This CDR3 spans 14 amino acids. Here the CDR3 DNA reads TGTGCCAGCAGCAGCTCTTTGTCACGGTATGGCTACACCTTC. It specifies CASSSSLSRYGYTF.

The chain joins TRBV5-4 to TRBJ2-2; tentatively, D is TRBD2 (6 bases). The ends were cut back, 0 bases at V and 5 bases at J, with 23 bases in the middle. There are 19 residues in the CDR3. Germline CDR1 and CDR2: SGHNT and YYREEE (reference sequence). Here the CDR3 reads CASSLGSFSLAAGTGELFF. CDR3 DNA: TGTGCCAGCAGCTTGGGATCCTTTTCCTTAGCGGCGGGAACCGGGGAGCTGTTTTTT.

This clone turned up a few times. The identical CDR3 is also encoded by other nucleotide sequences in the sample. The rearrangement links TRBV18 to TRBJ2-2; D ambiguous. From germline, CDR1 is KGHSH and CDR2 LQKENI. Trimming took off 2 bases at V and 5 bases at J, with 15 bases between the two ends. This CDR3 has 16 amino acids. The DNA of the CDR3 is TGTGCCAGCTCACCATCGGGTATGGCGAGGACCGGGGAGCTGTTTTTT. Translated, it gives CASSPSGMARTGELFF.

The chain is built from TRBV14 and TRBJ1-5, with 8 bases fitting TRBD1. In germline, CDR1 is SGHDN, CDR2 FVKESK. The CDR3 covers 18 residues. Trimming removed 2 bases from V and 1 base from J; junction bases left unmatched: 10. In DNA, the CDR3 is TGTGCCAGCAGCCAAACGGGACAGGTGGTTTGGAGCAATCAGCCCCAGCATTTT. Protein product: CASSQTGQVVWSNQPQHF.

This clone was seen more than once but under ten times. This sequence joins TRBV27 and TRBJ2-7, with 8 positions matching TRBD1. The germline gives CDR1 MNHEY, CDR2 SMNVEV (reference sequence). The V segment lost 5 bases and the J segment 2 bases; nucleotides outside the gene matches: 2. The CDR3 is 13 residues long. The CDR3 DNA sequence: TGTGCCAGCAGTGGACAGGGCGCCTACGAGCAGTACTTC. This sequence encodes CASSGQGAYEQYF.

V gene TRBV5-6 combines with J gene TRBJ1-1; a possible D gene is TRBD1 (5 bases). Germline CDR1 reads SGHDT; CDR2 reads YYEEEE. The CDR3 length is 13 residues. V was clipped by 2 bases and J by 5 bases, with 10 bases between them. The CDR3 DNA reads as TGTGCCAGCAGCTTAGGTGGGGGGACTGAAGCTTTCTTT. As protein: CASSLGGGTEAFF. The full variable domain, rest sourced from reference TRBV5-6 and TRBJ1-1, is DAGVTQSPTHLIKTRGQQVTLRCSPKSGHDTVSWYQQALGQGPQFIFQYYEEEERQRGNFPDRFSGHQFPNYSSELNVNALLLGDSALYLCASSLGGGTEAFFGQGTRLTVV.

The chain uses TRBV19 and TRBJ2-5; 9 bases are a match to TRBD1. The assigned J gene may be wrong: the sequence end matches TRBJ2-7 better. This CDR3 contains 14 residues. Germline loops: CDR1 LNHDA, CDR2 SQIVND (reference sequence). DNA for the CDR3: TGTGCCAGTAGGGGGACAGGGCCATCCTACGAGCAGTACTTC. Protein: CASRGTGPSYEQYF.

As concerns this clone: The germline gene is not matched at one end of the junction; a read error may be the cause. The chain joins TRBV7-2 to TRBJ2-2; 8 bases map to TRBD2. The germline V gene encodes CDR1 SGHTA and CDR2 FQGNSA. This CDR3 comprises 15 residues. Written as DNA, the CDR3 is TGTGCCAGCAGCCACGGGACTAGGAACCCCGGGGAGCTGTTTTTT. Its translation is CASSHGTRNPGELFF.

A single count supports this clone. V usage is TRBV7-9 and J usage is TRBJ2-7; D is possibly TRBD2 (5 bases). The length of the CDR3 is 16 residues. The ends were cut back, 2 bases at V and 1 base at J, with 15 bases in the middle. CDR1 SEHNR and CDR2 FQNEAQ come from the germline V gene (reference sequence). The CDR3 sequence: CASSLPLEANSYEQYF. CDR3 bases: TGTGCCAGCAGCTTACCCTTGGAGGCTAATTCCTACGAGCAGTACTTC.

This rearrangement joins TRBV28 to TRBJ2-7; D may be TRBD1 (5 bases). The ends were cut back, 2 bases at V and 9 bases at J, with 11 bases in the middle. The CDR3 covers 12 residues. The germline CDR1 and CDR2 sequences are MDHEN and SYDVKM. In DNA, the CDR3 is TGTGCCAGCAGTTTACTTGATAGGGGGCAGTACTTC. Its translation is CASSLLDRGQYF.

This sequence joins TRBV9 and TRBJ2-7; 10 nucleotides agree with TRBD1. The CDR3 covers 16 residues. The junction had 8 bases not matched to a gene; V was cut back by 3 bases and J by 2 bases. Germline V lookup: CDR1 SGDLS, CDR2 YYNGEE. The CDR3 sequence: CASSAVDRGLAYEQYF. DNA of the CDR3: TGTGCCAGCAGCGCCGTCGACAGGGGGCTCGCCTACGAGCAGTACTTC.

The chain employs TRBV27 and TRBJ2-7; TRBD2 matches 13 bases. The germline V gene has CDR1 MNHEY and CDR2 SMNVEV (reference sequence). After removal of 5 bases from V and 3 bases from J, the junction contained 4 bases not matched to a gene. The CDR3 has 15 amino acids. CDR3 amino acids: CASSPRLAGGYEQYF. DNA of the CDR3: TGTGCCAGCAGTCCCCGACTAGCGGGAGGCTACGAGCAGTACTTC.

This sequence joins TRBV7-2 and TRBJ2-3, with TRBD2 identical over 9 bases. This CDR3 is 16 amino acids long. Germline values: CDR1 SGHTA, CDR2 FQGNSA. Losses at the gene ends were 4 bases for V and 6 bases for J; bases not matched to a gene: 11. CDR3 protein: CASSSWLAGPRDTQYF. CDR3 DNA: TGTGCCAGCAGCTCATGGCTAGCGGGACCTAGGGATACGCAGTATTTT. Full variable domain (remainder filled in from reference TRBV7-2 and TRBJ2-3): GAGVSQSPSNKVTEKGKDVELRCDPISGHTALYWYRQSLGQGLEFLIYFQGNSAPDKSGLPSDRFSAERTGGSVSTLTIQRTQQEDSAVYLCASSSWLAGPRDTQYFGPGTRLTVL.

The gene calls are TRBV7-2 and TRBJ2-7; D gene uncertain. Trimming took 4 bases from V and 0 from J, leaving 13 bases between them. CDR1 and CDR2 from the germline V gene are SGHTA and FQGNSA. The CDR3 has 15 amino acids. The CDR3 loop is CASSSRTATSYEQYF. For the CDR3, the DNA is TGTGCCAGCAGCTCGCGAACCGCCACCTCCTACGAGCAGTACTTC. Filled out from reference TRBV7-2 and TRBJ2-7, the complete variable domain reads GAGVSQSPSNKVTEKGKDVELRCDPISGHTALYWYRQSLGQGLEFLIYFQGNSAPDKSGLPSDRFSAERTGGSVSTLTIQRTQQEDSAVYLCASSSRTATSYEQYFGPGTRLTVT.

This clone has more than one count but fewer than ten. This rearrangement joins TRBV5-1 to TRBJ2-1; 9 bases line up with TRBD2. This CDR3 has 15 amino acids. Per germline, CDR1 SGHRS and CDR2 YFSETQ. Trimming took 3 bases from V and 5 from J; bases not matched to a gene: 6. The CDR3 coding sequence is TGCGCCAGCAGCTCGGCGGGGGGGGCAAACAATGAGCAGTTCTTC. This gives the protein CASSSAGGANNEQFF.

Written as DNA, the CDR3 is TGTGCCAGCAACGGGGGGGGCGCGGGGTTCTACGAGCAGTACTTC. Its translation: CASNGGGAGFYEQYF. The chain is built from TRBV5-6 and TRBJ2-7; 8 bases line up with TRBD2. Unmatched junction bases numbered 11, after V lost 6 bases and J lost 3 bases. Germline V gene lookup returns CDR1 SGHDT and CDR2 YYEEEE. The CDR3 has 15 residues.

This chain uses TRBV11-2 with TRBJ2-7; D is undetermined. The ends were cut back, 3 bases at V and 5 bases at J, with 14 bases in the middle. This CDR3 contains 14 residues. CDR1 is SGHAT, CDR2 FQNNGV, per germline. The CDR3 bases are TGTGCCAGCAGCTTTTCTGTCCCAACTAACGAGCAGTACTTC. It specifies CASSFSVPTNEQYF.

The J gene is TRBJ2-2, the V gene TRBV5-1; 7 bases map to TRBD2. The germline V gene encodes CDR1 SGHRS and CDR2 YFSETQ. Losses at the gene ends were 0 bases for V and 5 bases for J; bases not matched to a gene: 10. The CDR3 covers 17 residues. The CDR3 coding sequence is TGCGCCAGCAGCTTGGTGGCTAGCGGAGCTGATACCGGGGAGCTGTTTTTT. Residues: CASSLVASGADTGELFF. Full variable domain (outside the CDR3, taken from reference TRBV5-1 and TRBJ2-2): KAGVTQTPRYLIKTRGQQVTLSCSPISGHRSVSWYQQTPGQGLQFLFEYFSETQRNKGNFPGRFSGRQFSNSRSEMNVSTLELGDSALYLCASSLVASGADTGELFFGEGSRLTVL.

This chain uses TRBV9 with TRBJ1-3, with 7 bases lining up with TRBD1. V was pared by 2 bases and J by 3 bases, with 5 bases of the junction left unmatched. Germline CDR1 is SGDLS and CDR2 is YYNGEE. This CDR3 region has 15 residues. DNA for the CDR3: TGTGCCAGCAGCGTTACAGGGGCTGGTGGAAACACCATATATTTT. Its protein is CASSVTGAGGNTIYF.

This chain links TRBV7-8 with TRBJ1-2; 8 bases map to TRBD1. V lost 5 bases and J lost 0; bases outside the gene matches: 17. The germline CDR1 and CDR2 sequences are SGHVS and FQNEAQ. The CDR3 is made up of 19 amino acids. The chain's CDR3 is CASSPLIVGQGRSNYGYTF. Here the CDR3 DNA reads TGTGCCAGCAGCCCACTAATAGTTGGACAGGGAAGATCTAACTATGGCTACACCTTC. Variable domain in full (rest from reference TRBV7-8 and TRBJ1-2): GAGVSQSPRYKVAKRGQDVALRCDPISGHVSLFWYQQALGQGPEFLTYFQNEAQLDKSGLPSDRFFAERPEGSVSTLKIQRTQQEDSAVYLCASSPLIVGQGRSNYGYTFGSGTRLTVV.

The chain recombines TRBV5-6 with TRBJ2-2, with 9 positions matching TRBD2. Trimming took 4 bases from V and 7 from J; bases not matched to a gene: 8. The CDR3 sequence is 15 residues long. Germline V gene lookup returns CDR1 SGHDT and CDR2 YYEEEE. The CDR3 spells CASSPDSGSGGELFF. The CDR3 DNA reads TGTGCCAGCAGCCCAGATAGCGGGAGCGGCGGGGAGCTGTTTTTT.